This T cell receptor beta chain appears in the sequencing data of a study of cytomegalovirus exposure and HLA in healthy donors. Regarding the study as a whole: Researchers catalogued around 150 TCR beta chains as cytomegalovirus-associated.

In germline, CDR1 is MNHNS, CDR2 SASEGT. CDR3 length equals 12 residues. Trimming cost V 0 bases and J 6 bases, with 6 bases left between them. In the PCR, 60 Vbeta and 13 Jbeta primers were used. The repertoire was sequenced with immunoSEQ multiplex PCR; TCRdb's copy has only in-frame clones and lacks some. The sample holds 140,000 to 150,000 clones; over 70% are singletons and the top ten take roughly 6.3%. On this clone itself: What it recognizes is unknown.

The chain joins TRBV6-1 to TRBJ2-7, with D uncertain. The receptor's source is a middle-aged woman in good health and CMV-seropositive. The sequenced sample was PBMCs. DNA of the CDR3: TGTGCCAGCAGTGAAGCCTGGAGCGAGCAGTACTTC. It is translated as CASSEAWSEQYF.